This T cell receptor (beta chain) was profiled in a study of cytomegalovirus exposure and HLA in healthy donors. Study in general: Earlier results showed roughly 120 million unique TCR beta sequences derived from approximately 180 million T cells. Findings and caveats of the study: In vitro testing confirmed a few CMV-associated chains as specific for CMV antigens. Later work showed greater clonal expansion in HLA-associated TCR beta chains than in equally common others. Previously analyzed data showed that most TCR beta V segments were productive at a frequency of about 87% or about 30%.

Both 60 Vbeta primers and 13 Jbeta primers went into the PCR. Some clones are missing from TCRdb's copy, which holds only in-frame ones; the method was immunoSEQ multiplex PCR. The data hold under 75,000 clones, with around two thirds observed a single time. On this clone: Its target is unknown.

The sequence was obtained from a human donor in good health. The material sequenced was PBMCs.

The DNA for the CDR3 is TGTGCCAGCAGTGATGCGGGAGGGTTCACCGGGGAGCTGTTTTTT. The encoded protein is CASSDAGGFTGELFF. The chain has TRBV2 and TRBJ2-2, with TRBD2 matching 9 bases. J was trimmed by 4 bases and V by 3 bases; bases with no gene match: 3. This CDR3 is built from 15 residues. Germline CDR1 reads SNHLY; CDR2 reads FYNNEI.